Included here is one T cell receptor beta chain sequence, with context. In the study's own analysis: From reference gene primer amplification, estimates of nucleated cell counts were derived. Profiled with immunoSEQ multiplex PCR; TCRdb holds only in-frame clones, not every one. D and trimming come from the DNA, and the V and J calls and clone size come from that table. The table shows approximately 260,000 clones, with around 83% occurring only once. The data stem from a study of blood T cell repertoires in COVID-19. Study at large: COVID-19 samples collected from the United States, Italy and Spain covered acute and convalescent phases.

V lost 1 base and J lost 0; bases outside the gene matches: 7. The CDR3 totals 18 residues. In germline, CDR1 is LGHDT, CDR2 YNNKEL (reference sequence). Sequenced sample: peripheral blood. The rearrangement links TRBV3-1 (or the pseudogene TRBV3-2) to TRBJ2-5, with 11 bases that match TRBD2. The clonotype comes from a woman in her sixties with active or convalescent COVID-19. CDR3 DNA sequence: TGTGCCAGCAGCCAAGCTAGCGGGGGGCCCGGGTACCAAGAGACCCAGTACTTC. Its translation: CASSQASGGPGYQETQYF.